Each of the 30 T cell receptor beta chains below was sequenced from the same sample in a study of blood T cell repertoires in COVID-19. TCRdb's copy holds only in-frame clones and misses some; the assay was immunoSEQ multiplex PCR. The data show 350,000 to 450,000 clones, 65% to 90% seen once. The specimen sequenced was peripheral blood. These receptors came from a woman aged 55 to 70 with COVID-19, enrolled during active disease.

The chain recombines TRBV7-2 with TRBJ2-2; weak D call: TRBD2 (5 bases). The CDR3 sequence is 13 residues long. The V gene lost 5 bases and the J gene lost 6 bases, with 10 bases spanning the gap. Germline CDR1 reads SGHTA; CDR2 reads FQGNSA. The CDR3 here is CASSEGLAGELFF. In DNA form, the CDR3 reads TGTGCCAGCAGCGAAGGACTGGCCGGGGAGCTGTTTTTT.

CDR3 sequence (DNA): TGTGCCAGCAGTTGGGACATCGGCTATGGCTACACCTTC. Amino acids: CASSWDIGYGYTF. The chain links TRBV27 to TRBJ1-2; TRBD1 might be the D (6 bases). Per germline, CDR1 MNHEY and CDR2 SMNVEV (reference sequence). V gave up 4 bases and J gave up 4 bases, with 10 bases separating them. The CDR3 length is 13 residues.

The V and J genes are TRBV3-1 (or the pseudogene TRBV3-2) and TRBJ2-7, with D perhaps TRBD2 (6 bases). Germline-derived CDR1 and CDR2 are LGHDT and YNNKEL (reference sequence). This CDR3 comprises 16 residues. V was shortened by 0 bases and J by 4 bases, with 16 bases between the two germline ends. This CDR3 is CASSQDFTSCGYEQYF. The CDR3 DNA reads TGTGCCAGCAGCCAAGATTTTACTAGCTGTGGATACGAGCAGTACTTC.

The sample holds a few counts of this clone. The CDR3 coding sequence is TGTGCCAGTAGTCCGAGTGGACAGGGGGGCTCACCCCTCCACTTT. Translation: CASSPSGQGGSPLHF. The genes are TRBV19 and TRBJ1-6; TRBD1 matches at 10 bases. Trimming took 5 bases from V and 10 from J; bases not matched to a gene: 8. The CDR3 totals 15 residues. Germline V gives CDR1 LNHDA, CDR2 SQIVND (reference sequence). Drawing the rest from reference TRBV19 and TRBJ1-6, the complete variable domain is DGGITQSPKYLFRKEGQNVTLSCEQNLNHDAMYWYRQDPGQGLRLIYYSQIVNDFQKGDIAEGYSVSREKKESFPLTVTSAQKNPTAFYLCASSPSGQGGSPLHFGNGTRLTVT.

V is TRBV5-1 and J is TRBJ1-2; D is unresolved. The CDR3 sequence is 14 residues long. Trimming pared 4 bases from V and 8 bases from J, leaving 18 bases between. Germline CDR1 reads SGHRS; CDR2 reads YFSETQ. As DNA, the CDR3 is TGCGCCAGCAGCCCTGAGGTCGCCAGAGGGGGCTACACCTTC. It codes for CASSPEVARGGYTF. Full variable domain (outside the CDR3, taken from reference TRBV5-1 and TRBJ1-2): KAGVTQTPRYLIKTRGQQVTLSCSPISGHRSVSWYQQTPGQGLQFLFEYFSETQRNKGNFPGRFSGRQFSNSRSEMNVSTLELGDSALYLCASSPEVARGGYTFGSGTRLTVV.

The V call is TRBV4-2, the J call TRBJ2-2, with 9 bases identical to TRBD2. Trimming at V came to 4 bases and at J to 2 bases, leaving 11 bases not matched to a gene. The V gene's germline CDR1 is LGHNA and CDR2 YNFKEQ. This CDR3 has 18 amino acids. In nucleotides, the CDR3 is TGTGCCAGCAGCCGGTCACCGGGACTAGCCATAAACACCGGGGAGCTGTTTTTT. As protein: CASSRSPGLAINTGELFF.

The gene calls are TRBV6-6 and TRBJ1-1; TRBD1 agrees at 7 bases. Losses at the gene ends were 2 bases for V and 7 bases for J; bases not matched to a gene: 1. Germline V CDR1 and CDR2: MNHNY, SVGAGI (reference sequence). This CDR3 comprises 12 residues. CDR3 sequence (DNA): TGTGCCAGCAGTTACGGGGACAGTGAAGCTTTCTTT. Its protein product is CASSYGDSEAFF.

This clone was picked up many times. This chain links TRBV6-2 or TRBV6-3 with TRBJ2-7, with D unclear. The CDR3 has 16 amino acids. The germline CDR1 and CDR2 sequences are MNHEY and SVGEGT. V was shortened by 0 bases and J by 4 bases, with 16 bases between the two germline ends. In DNA form, the CDR3 reads TGTGCCAGCAGTTACTCGCTGGAGAACCTATCATACGAGCAGTACTTC. Its protein product is CASSYSLENLSYEQYF.

This clone was seen only a few times. V usage is TRBV6-5 and J usage is TRBJ1-2, with a weak D call TRBD1 (5 bases). V was shortened by 6 bases and J by 6 bases, with 14 bases between the two germline ends. Per the germline V gene, CDR1 is MNHEY and CDR2 is SVGAGI. The CDR3 is 13 amino acids. DNA of the CDR3: TGTGCCAGCAGCCCCAGGGAGGGCGATGGCTACACCTTC. This translates into CASSPREGDGYTF.

The J gene is TRBJ2-7, the V gene TRBV7-6, with TRBD1 as a possible D gene (6 bases). Trimming removed 1 base at V and 2 bases at J, with 18 bases between. The germline CDR1 and CDR2 sequences are SGHVS and FNYEAQ. CDR3 length: 17 residues. The CDR3 DNA follows: TGTGCCAGCAGCTTAGGGGCTGACAGGCAAATTACCTACGAGCAGTACTTC. It yields the protein CASSLGADRQITYEQYF.

CDR3 DNA: TGTGCCAGCGACAGGGGAAGCACAGATACGCAGTATTTT. It is translated as CASDRGSTDTQYF. V usage is TRBV7-9 and J usage is TRBJ2-3; 8 bases agree with TRBD1. Germline CDR1 reads SEHNR; CDR2 reads FQNEAQ (reference sequence). Trimming cost V 8 bases and J 0 bases; bases outside gene matches: 1. This CDR3 contains 13 residues.

The chain has TRBV18 and TRBJ1-1; D perhaps matches TRBD1 (5 bases). Deletions cut 1 base from V and 0 bases from J, with 21 bases between. Per the germline V gene, CDR1 is KGHSH and CDR2 is LQKENI. This CDR3 is 19 amino acids long. CDR3 in amino acids: CASSPLGVGNAQLNTEAFF. DNA for the CDR3: TGTGCCAGCTCACCACTAGGGGTAGGTAACGCTCAATTGAACACTGAAGCTTTCTTT.

The chain carries TRBV29-1 and TRBJ1-1; D ambiguous. From germline, CDR1 is SQVTM and CDR2 ANQGSEA. The CDR3 runs to 13 residues. V lost 8 bases to trimming and J lost 7 bases, with 20 bases between them. CDR3 sequence (DNA): TGCAGCTTTGCTAGGCGGGGTGGAAATGAAGCTTTCTTT. This sequence encodes CSFARRGGNEAFF.

The V gene is TRBV20-1, the J gene TRBJ2-3; 7 bases align to TRBD2. The CDR3 has 11 amino acids. Trimming cost V 6 bases and J 9 bases; bases outside gene matches: 6. Germline values: CDR1 DFQATT, CDR2 SNEGSKA (reference sequence). CDR3 sequence reads: CSARGDRTQYF. CDR3 nucleotides: TGCAGTGCCCGGGGGGACCGAACGCAGTATTTT.

The rearrangement joins TRBV7-9 to TRBJ2-5, with D possibly matching TRBD1 (6 bases). Germline V gene lookup returns CDR1 SEHNR and CDR2 FQNEAQ (reference sequence). This CDR3 comprises 12 residues. V lost 6 bases, J lost 4 bases, and 9 bases lay in between. The CDR3 sequence: CASRVGGETQYF. As DNA, the CDR3 is TGTGCCAGCAGAGTAGGGGGAGAGACCCAGTACTTC.

The chain recombines TRBV19 with TRBJ2-7, with TRBD1 matching 10 bases. Germline CDR1 and CDR2: LNHDA and SQIVND (reference sequence). The V gene end was trimmed by 6 bases and the J gene end by 6 bases; junction bases not matched to a gene: 11. The CDR3 loop spans 15 amino acids. The CDR3 is CASSPEGTGVPEQYF. The CDR3, as DNA: TGTGCCAGTAGCCCAGAGGGGACAGGGGTCCCCGAGCAGTACTTC.

J is TRBJ1-4 and V is TRBV29-1; D might be TRBD1 (5 bases). The CDR3 runs 14 residues. The V gene's germline CDR1 is SQVTM and CDR2 ANQGSEA. V was shortened by 4 bases and J by 5 bases, with 14 bases between the two germline ends. This chain's CDR3 is CSVAKSGRNEKLFF. The CDR3 bases are TGCAGCGTTGCTAAGTCAGGGCGGAATGAAAAACTGTTTTTT.

This clone turned up a few times. The chain employs TRBV15 and TRBJ1-2; possibly TRBD1 for D (6 bases). The CDR3 covers 13 residues. Trimming removed 0 bases at V and 6 bases at J, with 8 bases between. Germline V gives CDR1 LNHNV, CDR2 YYDKDF (reference sequence). CDR3 DNA sequence: TGTGCCACCAGCAGAGAATCAGGGGATGGCTACACCTTC. Its translation: CATSRESGDGYTF.

V gene TRBV2 combines with J gene TRBJ1-5; D is perhaps TRBD1 (5 bases). The germline V gene has CDR1 SNHLY and CDR2 FYNNEI. Trimming stripped 4 bases from V and 0 bases from J, with 7 bases between. The CDR3 length is 14 residues. CDR3 DNA sequence: TGTGCCAGCAGTGCACAGGTTAGCAATCAGCCCCAGCATTTT. Its translation: CASSAQVSNQPQHF.

This clone was counted between two and nine times. The V gene is TRBV2, the J gene TRBJ1-5; D not resolved. Trimming pared 4 bases from V and 7 bases from J, leaving 8 bases between. This CDR3 is built from 12 residues. Germline CDR1 SNHLY, CDR2 FYNNEI. The DNA for the CDR3 is TGTGCCAGCAGTGCCATAGAGCAGCCCCAGCATTTT. Its translation: CASSAIEQPQHF.

The CDR3 DNA follows: TGTGCCAGCAGCCAAGATAGGGGGCCCGCCTTACTCCCAAATTCACCCCTCCACTTT. Protein product: CASSQDRGPALLPNSPLHF. This rearrangement joins TRBV14 to TRBJ1-6; 7 nucleotides align to TRBD1. The CDR3 runs to 19 residues. Trimming at V came to 0 bases and at J to 7 bases, leaving 15 bases not matched to a gene. Germline CDR1 is SGHDN and CDR2 is FVKESK. Drawing the rest from reference TRBV14 and TRBJ1-6, the complete variable domain is EAGVTQFPSHSVIEKGQTVTLRCDPISGHDNLYWYRRVMGKEIKFLLHFVKESKQDESGMPNNRFLAERTGGTYSTLKVQPAELEDSGVYFCASSQDRGPALLPNSPLHFGNGTRLTVT.

This clone came up a few times. The chain combines TRBV2 with TRBJ1-1; D is undetermined. The CDR3 runs to 11 residues. CDR1 and CDR2 from the germline V gene are SNHLY and FYNNEI. Trimming removed 7 bases from V and 10 bases from J, with 13 bases in between. CDR3 coding DNA: TGTGCCAGCACCTTATACTTTGGAGCTTTCTTT. It translates to CASTLYFGAFF.

The chain links TRBV9 to TRBJ1-2; D is ambiguous. Trimming pared 3 bases from V and 4 bases from J, leaving 10 bases between. Germline V gene lookup returns CDR1 SGDLS and CDR2 YYNGEE. CDR3 size: 13 residues. The CDR3 spells CASSGLAGYGYTF. The CDR3 region has the DNA TGTGCCAGCAGCGGCTTGGCAGGCTATGGCTACACCTTC.

The gene calls are TRBV5-5 and TRBJ2-7, with 9 bases fitting TRBD2. Germline CDR1 SGHKS, CDR2 YYEKEE (reference sequence). J gave up 2 bases and V 3 bases, and 6 bases lay outside the gene matches. The CDR3 has 15 amino acids. The CDR3 region is CASSSTSGGPYEQYF. In nucleotides, the CDR3 is TGTGCCAGCAGCTCGACTAGCGGTGGACCCTACGAGCAGTACTTC.

The chain combines TRBV7-3 with TRBJ2-3; tentative D call: TRBD1 (5 bases). The germline CDR1 and CDR2 sequences are SGHTA and FQGTGA. The CDR3 loop spans 13 amino acids. Deletions cut 4 bases from V and 6 bases from J, with 11 bases between. The CDR3 reads CASSYQGRDTQYF. As DNA, the CDR3 is TGTGCCAGCAGCTACCAGGGAAGGGATACGCAGTATTTT.

This rearrangement joins TRBV4-1 to TRBJ1-2; D might be TRBD1 (5 bases). The V gene's germline CDR1 is MGHRA and CDR2 YSYEKL. The V end lost 4 bases, the J end lost 4 bases, and 22 bases lay between the germline ends. The CDR3 contains 17 residues. CDR3 residues: CASSLSSRGRETYGYTF. The CDR3 coding sequence is TGCGCCAGCAGCCTCTCTTCAAGGGGCAGGGAAACCTATGGCTACACCTTC.

This clone was counted ten times or more. This rearrangement joins TRBV4-1 to TRBJ2-3, with D uncertain. The germline V gene encodes CDR1 MGHRA and CDR2 YSYEKL. V was trimmed by 4 bases and J by 2 bases, leaving 16 bases between them. The CDR3 is 16 residues long. CDR3 region: CASSPLALSTTDTQYF. CDR3 DNA sequence: TGCGCCAGCAGCCCCCTCGCACTGTCCACCACAGATACGCAGTATTTT.

The V call is TRBV2, the J call TRBJ1-5; D is uncertain. This CDR3 spans 14 amino acids. Deletions cut 6 bases from V and 4 bases from J, with 13 bases between. The V gene's germline CDR1 is SNHLY and CDR2 FYNNEI. The CDR3 protein is CASRPGLDNQPQHF. The CDR3 bases are TGTGCCAGCAGGCCTGGACTCGATAATCAGCCCCAGCATTTT.

The chain joins TRBV2 to TRBJ2-5; maybe TRBD1 (6 bases). From germline, CDR1 is SNHLY and CDR2 FYNNEI. The V and J ends lost 0 bases and 0 bases respectively, with 14 bases between them. The CDR3 is made up of 17 amino acids. This chain's CDR3 is CASSEALLRTDQETQYF. CDR3 DNA sequence: TGTGCCAGCAGTGAAGCGCTTTTGAGGACAGACCAAGAGACCCAGTACTTC.

The chain couples TRBV6-6 to TRBJ1-3, with D possibly being TRBD1 (5 bases). Germline CDR1 MNHNY, CDR2 SVGAGI (reference sequence). With 5 bases removed from V and 0 bases from J, the gap between germline ends came to 8 bases. The CDR3 runs to 14 residues. The CDR3 is CASSRDFSGNTIYF. CDR3 nucleotide sequence: TGTGCCAGCAGTCGGGACTTCTCTGGAAACACCATATATTTT.